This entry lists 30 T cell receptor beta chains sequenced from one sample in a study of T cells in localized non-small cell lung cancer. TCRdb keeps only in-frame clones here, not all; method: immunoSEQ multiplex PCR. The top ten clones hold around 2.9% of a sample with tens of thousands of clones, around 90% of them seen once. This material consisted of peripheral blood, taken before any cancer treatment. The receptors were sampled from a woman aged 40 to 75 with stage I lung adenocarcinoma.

The CDR3 loop reads CASSQESGWAGETQYF. The CDR3, as DNA: TGTGCCAGCAGCCAAGAATCAGGGTGGGCTGGAGAGACCCAGTACTTC. The chain links TRBV14 to TRBJ2-5; maybe TRBD1 (5 bases). Trimming took 0 bases from V and 4 from J, leaving 15 bases between them. The germline V gene encodes CDR1 SGHDN and CDR2 FVKESK. This CDR3 is built from 16 residues.

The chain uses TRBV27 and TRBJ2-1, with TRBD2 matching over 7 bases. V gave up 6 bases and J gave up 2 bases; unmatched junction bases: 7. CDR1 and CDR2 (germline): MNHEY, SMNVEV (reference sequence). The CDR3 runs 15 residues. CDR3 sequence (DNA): TGTGCCAGCAGGTCGGCGGGAGTCGCCTACAATGAGCAGTTCTTC. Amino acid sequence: CASRSAGVAYNEQFF.

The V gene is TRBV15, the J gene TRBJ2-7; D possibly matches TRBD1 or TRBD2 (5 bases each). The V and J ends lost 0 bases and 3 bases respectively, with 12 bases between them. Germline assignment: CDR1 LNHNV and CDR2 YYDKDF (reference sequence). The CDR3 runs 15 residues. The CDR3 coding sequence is TGTGCCACCAGCAGAGATCCAGGGACCGGCTACGAGCAGTACTTC. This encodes CATSRDPGTGYEQYF.

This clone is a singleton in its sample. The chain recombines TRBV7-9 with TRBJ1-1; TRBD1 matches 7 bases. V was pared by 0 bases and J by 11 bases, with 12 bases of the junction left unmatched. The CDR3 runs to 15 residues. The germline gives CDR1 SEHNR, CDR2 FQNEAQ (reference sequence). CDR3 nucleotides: TGTGCCAGCAGCTTAGCTTTAGACAGGGCAATCAAGGCTTTCTTT. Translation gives CASSLALDRAIKAFF.

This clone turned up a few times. The CDR3 here is CSVEGFTGQRYTDTQYF. The DNA of the CDR3 is TGCAGCGTTGAGGGGTTTACGGGACAGCGGTATACAGATACGCAGTATTTT. The J gene is TRBJ2-3, the V gene TRBV29-1; 7 nucleotides agree with TRBD1. Germline V lookup: CDR1 SQVTM, CDR2 ANQGSEA. V was clipped by 3 bases and J by 3 bases; unmatched bases: 15. The CDR3 loop spans 17 amino acids.

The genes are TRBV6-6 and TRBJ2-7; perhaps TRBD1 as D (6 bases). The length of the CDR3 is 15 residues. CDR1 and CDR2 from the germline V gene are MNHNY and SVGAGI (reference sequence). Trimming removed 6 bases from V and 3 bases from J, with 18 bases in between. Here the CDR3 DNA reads TGTGCCAGCAGAACGAAAAAACAGGGCGGCTACGAGCAGTACTTC. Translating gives CASRTKKQGGYEQYF.

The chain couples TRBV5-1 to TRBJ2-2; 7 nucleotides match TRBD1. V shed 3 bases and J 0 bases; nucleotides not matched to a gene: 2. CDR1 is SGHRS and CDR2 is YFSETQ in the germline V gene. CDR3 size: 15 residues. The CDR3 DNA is TGCGCCAGCAGCTCGGGACAGACGAACACCGGGGAGCTGTTTTTT. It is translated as CASSSGQTNTGELFF.

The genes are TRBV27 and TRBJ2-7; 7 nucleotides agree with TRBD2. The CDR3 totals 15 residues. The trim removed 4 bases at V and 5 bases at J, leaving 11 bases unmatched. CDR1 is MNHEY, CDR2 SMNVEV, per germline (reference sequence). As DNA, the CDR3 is TGTGCCAGCAGTTCCCCCCTGACTAGCCCCCACGAGCAGTACTTC. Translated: CASSSPLTSPHEQYF.

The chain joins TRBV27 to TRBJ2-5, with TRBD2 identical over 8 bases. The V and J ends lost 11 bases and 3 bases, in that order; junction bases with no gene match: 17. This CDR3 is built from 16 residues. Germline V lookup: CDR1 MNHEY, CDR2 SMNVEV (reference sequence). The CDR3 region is CAPKGRAGGGEETQYF. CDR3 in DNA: TGTGCCCCCAAGGGCCGGGCGGGGGGTGGTGAAGAGACCCAGTACTTC.

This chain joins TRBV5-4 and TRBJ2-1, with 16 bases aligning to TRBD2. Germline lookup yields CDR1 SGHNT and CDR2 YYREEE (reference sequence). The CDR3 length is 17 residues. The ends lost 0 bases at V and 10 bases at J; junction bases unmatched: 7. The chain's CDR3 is CASSLDGTSGRGWEQFF. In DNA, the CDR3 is TGTGCCAGCAGCTTGGATGGGACTAGCGGGAGGGGATGGGAGCAGTTCTTC.

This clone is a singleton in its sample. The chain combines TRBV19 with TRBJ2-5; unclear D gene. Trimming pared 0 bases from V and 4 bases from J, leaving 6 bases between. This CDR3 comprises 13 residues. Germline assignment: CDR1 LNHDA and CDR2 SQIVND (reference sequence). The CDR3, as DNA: TGTGCCAGTAGTATAGATTCCGGAGAGACCCAGTACTTC. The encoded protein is CASSIDSGETQYF.

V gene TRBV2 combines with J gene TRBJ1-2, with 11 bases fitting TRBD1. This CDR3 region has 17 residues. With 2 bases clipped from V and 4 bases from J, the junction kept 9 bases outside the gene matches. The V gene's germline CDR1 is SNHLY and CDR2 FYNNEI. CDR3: CASSERRGTGGGYGYTF. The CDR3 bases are TGTGCCAGCAGTGAAAGGAGAGGGACAGGGGGTGGCTATGGCTACACCTTC.

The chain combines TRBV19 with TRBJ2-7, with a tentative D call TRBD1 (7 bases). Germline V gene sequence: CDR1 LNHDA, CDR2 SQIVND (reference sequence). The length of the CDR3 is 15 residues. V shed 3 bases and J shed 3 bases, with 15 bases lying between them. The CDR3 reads CASSIVGGQYYEQYF. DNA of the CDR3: TGTGCCAGTAGTATCGTCGGGGGACAGTACTACGAGCAGTACTTC.

This CDR3 reads CASSTSRRSGGTDTQYF. The CDR3 nucleotides are TGTGCCAGTAGTACCTCCCGCCGGAGCGGGGGAACAGATACGCAGTATTTT. This sequence joins TRBV19 and TRBJ2-3; 8 nucleotides agree with TRBD2. The CDR3 contains 17 residues. Germline CDR1 is LNHDA and CDR2 is SQIVND (reference sequence). After removal of 4 bases from V and 3 bases from J, the junction contained 12 bases not matched to a gene. Combining the CDR3 with reference TRBV19 and TRBJ2-3 gives the whole variable domain DGGITQSPKYLFRKEGQNVTLSCEQNLNHDAMYWYRQDPGQGLRLIYYSQIVNDFQKGDIAEGYSVSREKKESFPLTVTSAQKNPTAFYLCASSTSRRSGGTDTQYFGPGTRLTVL.

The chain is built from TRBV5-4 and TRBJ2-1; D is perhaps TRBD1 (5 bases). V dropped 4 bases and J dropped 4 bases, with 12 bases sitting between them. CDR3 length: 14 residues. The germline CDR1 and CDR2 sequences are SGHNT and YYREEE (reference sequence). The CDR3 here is CASSQGRMYNEQFF. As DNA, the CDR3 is TGTGCCAGCAGCCAGGGTAGAATGTACAATGAGCAGTTCTTC.

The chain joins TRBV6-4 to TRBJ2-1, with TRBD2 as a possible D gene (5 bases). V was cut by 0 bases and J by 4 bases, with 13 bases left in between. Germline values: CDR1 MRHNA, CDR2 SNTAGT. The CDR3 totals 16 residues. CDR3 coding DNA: TGTGCCAGCAGTGACTCCCAGGTTAGCGAGTACAATGAGCAGTTCTTC. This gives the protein CASSDSQVSEYNEQFF.

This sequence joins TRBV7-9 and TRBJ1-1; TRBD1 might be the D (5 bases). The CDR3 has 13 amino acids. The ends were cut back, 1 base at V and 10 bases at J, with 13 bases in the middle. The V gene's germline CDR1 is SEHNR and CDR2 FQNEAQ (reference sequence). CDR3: CASSLDVSGTAFF. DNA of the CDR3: TGTGCCAGCAGCTTAGATGTGAGCGGGACAGCTTTCTTT.

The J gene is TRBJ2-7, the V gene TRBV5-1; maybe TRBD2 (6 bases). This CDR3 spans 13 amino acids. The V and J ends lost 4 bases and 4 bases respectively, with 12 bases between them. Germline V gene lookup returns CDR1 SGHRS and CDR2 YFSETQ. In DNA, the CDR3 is TGCGCCAGCAGCCTGGGACTGGAATACGAGCAGTACTTC. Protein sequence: CASSLGLEYEQYF.

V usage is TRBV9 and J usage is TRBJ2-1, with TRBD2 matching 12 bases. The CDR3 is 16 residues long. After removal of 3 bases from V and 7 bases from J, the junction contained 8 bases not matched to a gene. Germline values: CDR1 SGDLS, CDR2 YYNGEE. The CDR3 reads CASSALLAGGSNEQFF. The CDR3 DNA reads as TGTGCCAGCAGCGCTTTACTAGCGGGAGGTTCAAATGAGCAGTTCTTC. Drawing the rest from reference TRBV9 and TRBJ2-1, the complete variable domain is DSGVTQTPKHLITATGQRVTLRCSPRSGDLSVYWYQQSLDQGLQFLIQYYNGEERAKGNILERFSAQQFPDLHSELNLSSLELGDSALYFCASSALLAGGSNEQFFGPGTRLTVL.

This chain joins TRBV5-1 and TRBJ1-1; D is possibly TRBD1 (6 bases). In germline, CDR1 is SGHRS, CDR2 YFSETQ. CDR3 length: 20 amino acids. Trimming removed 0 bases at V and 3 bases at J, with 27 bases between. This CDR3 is CASSLGRQRDKKVGDTEAFF. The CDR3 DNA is TGCGCCAGCAGCTTGGGCCGGCAACGGGACAAAAAAGTCGGTGACACTGAAGCTTTCTTT.

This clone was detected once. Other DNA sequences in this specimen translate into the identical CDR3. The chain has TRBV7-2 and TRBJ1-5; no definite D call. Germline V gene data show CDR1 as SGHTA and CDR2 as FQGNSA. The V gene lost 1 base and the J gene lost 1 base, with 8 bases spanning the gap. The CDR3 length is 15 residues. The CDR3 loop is CASSLGSRSNQPQHF. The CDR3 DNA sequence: TGTGCCAGCAGCTTAGGTTCCCGGAGCAATCAGCCCCAGCATTTT.

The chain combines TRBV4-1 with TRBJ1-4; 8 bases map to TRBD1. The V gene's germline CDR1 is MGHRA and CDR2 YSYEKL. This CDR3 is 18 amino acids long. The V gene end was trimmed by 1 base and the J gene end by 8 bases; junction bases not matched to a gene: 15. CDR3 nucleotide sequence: TGCGCCAGCAGCCAAGGTCCTTCTGGCAGGGGGCGGGGAGAAAAACTGTTTTTT. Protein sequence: CASSQGPSGRGRGEKLFF.

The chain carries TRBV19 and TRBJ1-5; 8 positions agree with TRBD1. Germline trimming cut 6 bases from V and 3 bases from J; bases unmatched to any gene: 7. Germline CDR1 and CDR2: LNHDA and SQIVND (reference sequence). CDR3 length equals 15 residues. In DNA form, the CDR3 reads TGTGCCAGTAGCCAGGACAGGGTGGACAATCAGCCCCAGCATTTT. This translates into CASSQDRVDNQPQHF.

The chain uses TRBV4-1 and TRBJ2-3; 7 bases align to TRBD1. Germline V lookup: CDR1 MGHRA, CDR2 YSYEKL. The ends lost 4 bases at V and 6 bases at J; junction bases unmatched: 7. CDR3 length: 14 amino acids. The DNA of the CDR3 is TGCGCCAGCAGCCGGCCAGGGGGTGGGGATACGCAGTATTTT. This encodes CASSRPGGGDTQYF.

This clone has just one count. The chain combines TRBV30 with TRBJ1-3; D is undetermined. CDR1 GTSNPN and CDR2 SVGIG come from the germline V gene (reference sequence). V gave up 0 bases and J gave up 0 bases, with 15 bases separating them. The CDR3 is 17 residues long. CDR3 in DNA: TGTGCCTGGAGTGTCGGGTTGGACTCAAGCTCTGGAAACACCATATATTTT. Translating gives CAWSVGLDSSSGNTIYF. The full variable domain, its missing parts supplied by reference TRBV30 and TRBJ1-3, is SQTIHQWPATLVQPVGSPLSLECTVEGTSNPNLYWYRQAAGRGLQLLFYSVGIGQISSEVPQNLSASRPQDRQFILSSKKLLLSDSGFYLCAWSVGLDSSSGNTIYFGEGSWLTVV.

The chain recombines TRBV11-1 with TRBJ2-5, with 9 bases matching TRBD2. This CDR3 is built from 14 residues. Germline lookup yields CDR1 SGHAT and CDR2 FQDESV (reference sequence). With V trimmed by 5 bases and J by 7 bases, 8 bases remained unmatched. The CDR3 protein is CASSLSGREGTQYF. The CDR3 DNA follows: TGTGCCAGCAGCCTTAGCGGGAGAGAAGGGACCCAGTACTTC.

The CDR3 here is CASSWGLDRGLNTGELFF. The CDR3 nucleotides are TGTGCCAGCAGCTGGGGGCTGGACAGGGGGCTTAACACCGGGGAGCTGTTTTTT. V usage is TRBV5-5 and J usage is TRBJ2-2, with TRBD1 matching 11 bases. CDR3 size: 18 residues. V lost 3 bases and J lost 2; bases outside the gene matches: 9. The germline V gene has CDR1 SGHKS and CDR2 YYEKEE (reference sequence).

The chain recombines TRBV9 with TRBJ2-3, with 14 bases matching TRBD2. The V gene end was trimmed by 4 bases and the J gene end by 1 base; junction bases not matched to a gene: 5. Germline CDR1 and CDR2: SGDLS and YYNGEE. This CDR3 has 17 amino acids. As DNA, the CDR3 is TGTGCCAGCAGCCCCGGACTAGCGGGAGGCGGCACAGATACGCAGTATTTT. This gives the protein CASSPGLAGGGTDTQYF.

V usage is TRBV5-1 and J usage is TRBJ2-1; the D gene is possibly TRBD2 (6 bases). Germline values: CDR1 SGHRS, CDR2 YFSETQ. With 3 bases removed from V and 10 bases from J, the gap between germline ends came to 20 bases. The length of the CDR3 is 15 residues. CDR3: CASSSSSAPGEEQFF. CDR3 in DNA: TGCGCCAGCAGCTCTTCTAGCGCCCCGGGGGAGGAGCAGTTCTTC.

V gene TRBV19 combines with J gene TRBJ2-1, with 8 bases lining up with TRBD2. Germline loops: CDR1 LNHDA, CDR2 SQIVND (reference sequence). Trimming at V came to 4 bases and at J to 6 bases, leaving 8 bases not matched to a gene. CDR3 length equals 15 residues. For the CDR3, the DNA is TGTGCCAGTAGTACAATTACTAGCGGCGGCAATGAGCAGTTCTTC. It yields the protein CASSTITSGGNEQFF.